The present T cell receptor (beta chain) was sequenced within a study of memory CD4+ T cells and cytomegalovirus serostatus. The wider study: Of the healthy Belgian adults, several were CMV seropositive and more than 20 seronegative.

Regarding this clone: What it binds is unknown.

The CDR3 is made up of 15 amino acids. V shed 6 bases and J 2 bases; nucleotides not matched to a gene: 10. The germline V gene has CDR1 KGHSH and CDR2 LQKENI. Single viable CD3+CD4+CD8-CD45RO+ cells were sorted as the memory CD4+ T cells. Authors' analysis steps: Out-of-frame sequences were removed, leaving 2 million to 2.5 million distinct TCRbeta sequences. Measured with immunoSEQ multiplex PCR; TCRdb has only the in-frame clones, and not every one. The V and J calls and clone size come from that table; D and trimming were worked out from the DNA. This sample yields under 65,000 clones, of which around 82% are seen a single time; 0.65% to 0.85% belongs to the top ten. Whole-study results and caveats: Each of 55 to 80 CMV-associated TCRbeta sequences occurred in one to five individuals.

This sequence originates from an adult in good health and CMV-seronegative. The material sequenced was memory CD4+ T cells from blood. This chain connects TRBV18 to TRBJ2-7; 7 positions agree with TRBD1. The DNA for the CDR3 is TGTGCCAGCTCCCTAGCCGGGACAGAAGCCTACGAGCAGTACTTC. It yields the protein CASSLAGTEAYEQYF.